This T cell receptor (beta chain) comes out of a study of blood T cell repertoires in COVID-19. The repertoire was sequenced with immunoSEQ multiplex PCR; TCRdb's copy has only in-frame clones and lacks some. The data contain just under 35,000 clones, roughly 90% of them seen just once; the ten biggest clones take up less than 45%. CDR3 length: 16 residues. Germline-derived CDR1 and CDR2 are MNHNY and SVGAGI (reference sequence). After removal of 2 bases from V and 16 bases from J, the junction contained 15 bases not matched to a gene. The clonotype comes from a man in his sixties with active or convalescent COVID-19. The sample was peripheral blood. V is TRBV6-6 and J is TRBJ1-6; TRBD1 matches at 9 bases. The CDR3: CASSYTGGRGLYLLHF. The CDR3 DNA reads TGTGCCAGCAGTTACACAGGGGGCCGCGGGCTGTATCTTCTCCACTTT.